These T cell receptor beta chains were read from a single sample in a study of vaccination effects on CD4 cells after COVID-19. The antigens of these receptors remain unknown. Generated by immunoSEQ multiplex PCR, the TCRdb table keeps only in-frame clones and is missing some. The table includes around 19,000 clones, 74% detected once. Here the sequenced sample was CD4+ T cells from PBMCs cultured with a peptide pool, taken before COVID-19 vaccination. The source is a human donor who had a prior SARS-CoV-2 infection. CDR3s include the opening cysteine and the closing phenylalanine or tryptophan. D genes are given only for firm matches. A row's size may be missing; if present it is once, few, many or a size class.

cdr3_nt cdr3_aa clone_size v_call d_call j_call cdr3_length
TGTGCCAGCAGTGTGGCTAGCGGGAGGAGGGATACGCAGTATTTT CASSVASGRRDTQYF NA TRBV2 TRBD2 TRBJ2-3 15
TGTGCCAGCAGTGAATCTGCGCTGTCAGGGAACACCGGGGAGCTGTTTTTT CASSESALSGNTGELFF NA TRBV6-1 NA TRBJ2-2 17
TGCGCCAGCAGCCAGGGCCGAGCGGGAGTGTTGGGGGAGCTGTTTTTT CASSQGRAGVLGELFF NA TRBV4-1 TRBD2 TRBJ2-2 16
TGCAGCGTTATGGAGGGCTGGGCGTACACTGAAGCTTTCTTT CSVMEGWAYTEAFF few TRBV29-1 NA TRBJ1-1 14
TGTGCCATCGGGGCAGGGCTTGAGTATGGCTACACCTTC CAIGAGLEYGYTF NA TRBV10-3 NA TRBJ1-2 13
TGTGCCAGCAACCGAGAAAACTACAATGAGCAGTTCTTC CASNRENYNEQFF NA TRBV19 NA TRBJ2-1 13
TGTGCCAGCAGCCAAGGTCGTAGGGATAGCTCCTACAATGAGCAGTTCTTC CASSQGRRDSSYNEQFF NA TRBV4-2 NA TRBJ2-1 17
TGCGCCAGCAGCCAAGTTAGGGGGTCCGACGAGCAGTACTTC CASSQVRGSDEQYF NA TRBV4-3 NA TRBJ2-7 14
TGTGCCACCAGTGATCCCTACACCGGGGAGCTGTTTTTT CATSDPYTGELFF NA TRBV24-1 NA TRBJ2-2 13
TGTGCCTGGGAACCGGGACAGATAAACATTCAGTACTTC CAWEPGQINIQYF NA TRBV30 TRBD1 TRBJ2-4 13
TGTGCCTGGAATTTTGCTAACGAGCAGTACTTC CAWNFANEQYF NA TRBV30 NA TRBJ2-7 11
TGTGCCAGCAGCCTGACCCGCGGCGAGCAGTACTTC CASSLTRGEQYF once TRBV7-2 NA TRBJ2-7 12
TGTGCCAGCAGGACCCCACTAGCGGGAGTGGCCGAGCAGTACTTC CASRTPLAGVAEQYF NA TRBV28 TRBD2 TRBJ2-7 15
TGTGCCAGCAGCTGGGACAGGGAGTTAGGTGAGCAGTTCTTC CASSWDRELGEQFF few TRBV11-2 TRBD1 TRBJ2-1 14
TGTGCCAGCAGCTTAATGACAAACCCCAGCGAGCAGTACTTC CASSLMTNPSEQYF NA TRBV5-4 NA TRBJ2-7 14
TGTGCCAGCAGCTTAGACAGGGAAAGGGCCGGGGAGCTGTTTTTT CASSLDRERAGELFF NA TRBV7-8 NA TRBJ2-2 15
TGTGCCAGCAGCTTACTGGCGGGCCTTTTAGATGAGCAGTTCTTC CASSLLAGLLDEQFF NA TRBV11-2 NA TRBJ2-1 15
TGCGCCAGCAGCCAAGTAAACGAAAAACTGTTTTTT CASSQVNEKLFF NA TRBV4-1 NA TRBJ1-4 12
TGTGCCAGCAGCTCCAAAGGGACTGGGAGCTCCTATAATTCACCCCTCCACTTT CASSSKGTGSSYNSPLHF NA TRBV7-2 NA TRBJ1-6 18
TGTGCCAGCAGCCCAGTAGCGGGAGGGCCTTCAGATGAGCAGTTCTTC CASSPVAGGPSDEQFF NA TRBV7-3 TRBD2 TRBJ2-1 16
TGTGCCAGCAGCTCTCAGGGGGGAAATCAGCCCCAGCATTTT CASSSQGGNQPQHF few TRBV7-9 TRBD1 TRBJ1-5 14
TGTGCCAGCAGTTTATCTACAGGGCGGAACACTGAAGCTTTCTTT CASSLSTGRNTEAFF NA TRBV27 NA TRBJ1-1 15
TGTGCCAGTAGTATAGCTTGGAGGACAGACGCTAGAATAACCTACGAGCAGTACTTC CASSIAWRTDARITYEQYF few TRBV19 NA TRBJ2-7 19
TGTGCCAGCAGCTTAATGCAGGGTGGGAGGCGGCAAGAGACCCAGTACTTC CASSLMQGGRRQETQYF once TRBV13 NA TRBJ2-5 17
TGTGCCAGCAGCAAATCTTCGGCCGAGCAGTACTTC CASSKSSAEQYF NA TRBV21-1 NA TRBJ2-7 12
TGTGCCTGGAGTCTAGGCTGGAGGGCTGAAAAACTGTTTTTT CAWSLGWRAEKLFF NA TRBV30 NA TRBJ1-4 14
TGCAGCGTTGATCCGCTAGCGGGAGTACAGGAGACCCAGTACTTC CSVDPLAGVQETQYF NA TRBV29-1 TRBD2 TRBJ2-5 15
TGTGCCAGCCACTTTAGCGGCACAGATACGCAGTATTTT CASHFSGTDTQYF NA TRBV7-9 NA TRBJ2-3 13
TGTGCTAGTGCCTTCGGACAGGGAATAAATTCACCCCTCCACTTT CASAFGQGINSPLHF large TRBV12-5 TRBD1 TRBJ1-6 15